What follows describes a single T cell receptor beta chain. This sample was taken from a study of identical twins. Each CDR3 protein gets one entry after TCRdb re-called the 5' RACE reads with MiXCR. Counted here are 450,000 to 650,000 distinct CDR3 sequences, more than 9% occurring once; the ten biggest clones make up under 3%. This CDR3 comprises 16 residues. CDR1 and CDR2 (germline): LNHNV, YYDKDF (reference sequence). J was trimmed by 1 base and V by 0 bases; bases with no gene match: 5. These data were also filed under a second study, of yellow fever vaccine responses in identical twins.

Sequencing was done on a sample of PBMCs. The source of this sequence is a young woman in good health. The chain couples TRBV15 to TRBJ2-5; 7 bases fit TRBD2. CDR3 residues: CATSRDGRGSQETQYF. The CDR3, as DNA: TGTGCCACCAGCAGAGATGGGAGGGGATCCCAAGAGACCCAGTACTTC.